This TCR beta chain appears in the sequencing data of a study of T cell responses to AZD1222 COVID-19 vaccine listed by TCRdb under 2021. About the investigation overall: AZD1222 recipients with second doses at about 4 weeks or about 12 weeks were pooled, because spike-specific TCR depth and breadth did not differ between schedules. Trial participants were enrolled into age subgroups of 18-55, 56-69 and 70-plus years, which contained approximately 150, 28 and 58 TCR-sequenced participants, respectively. TCR sequencing covered over 230 trial participants: some 210 given two doses of AZD1222 and about 26 given two doses of MenACWY control vaccine. What the authors observed across the whole study: A significant rise in spike-specific TCR breadth and depth was observed after two AZD1222 doses relative to day 0 and relative to MenACWY recipients. The 56-69-year group was small, and its depth increase did not reach significance, likely because of low power. The vaccine-associated CD4 TCRs covered the entire spike protein, and the dominant responses fell in regions 160-218 and 743-854. Nearly half of unique spike-specific TCRs reportedly recognized epitopes outside regions mutated in the B.1.351 and B.1.1.7 variants. Conclusions about previously exposed vaccinees are limited because only six or seven AZD1222 recipients were SARS-CoV-2 seropositive at baseline. Because no day 14 peak-response samples were available, the repertoires could be characterized only after the peak T cell response. Most participants were white British and females outnumbered males, and the authors suggested that clonal diversity may have been underestimated.

The CDR3 regions of human TCRbeta chains were analyzed by immunosequencing. Regarding the original processing steps: TCRs in the repertoires were matched against a reference library of SARS-CoV-2-specific TCRs that had been generated with the MIRA antigen-specificity platform. Breadth was defined as the fraction of unique TCRs that were SARS-CoV-2-associated. Depth was defined as the fraction of total T cells that were SARS-CoV-2-associated. Using the MIRA data, each spike-specific TCR was mapped to the spike region that the TCR reacts to and placed in a CD4 or CD8 class. Log10-transformed breadth and depth values were compared by one-way ANOVA with Sidak's multiple comparisons tests. Imported from immuneACCESS, the table was reduced by TCRdb to in-frame sequences with V and J called. These copies leave out some clones; in studies compared against another copy, an unresolved V gene accounts for under half, and the cause of the remainder is not known. That table furnishes V, J and clone size, whereas the DNA furnished D and trimming. The sample table records some 150,000 clones; 85% to 95% of these occur just once. Roughly 2% of the sample belongs to the ten largest clones.

About this clone: Its antigen remains unidentified. The input lacks base qualities; no much larger clone sits a single base away.

CDR1 SGHTS and CDR2 YDEGEE are derived from the germline V gene. V gives up 2 bases and J gives up 0 bases, and the segment between their germline ends measures 9 bases. The CDR3 runs 14 residues from the cysteine to the phenylalanine. Only CDR3 DNA remains: 42 bases, in frame from the first base. The time point label, as the study defines it: baseline before first vaccination. Vaccinee samples came from UK trials COV001 and COV002, including a single-blind randomized controlled phase 2/3 trial of AZD1222 (ChAdOx1 nCoV-19) in healthy adults. For TCRbeta chain sequencing, PBMC samples were collected from trial participants at day 0 and at day 28 after the second dose.

The clonotype was recovered from an adult in good health. This specimen was peripheral blood, taken on day 0 of AZD1222 vaccination. The chain is encoded by TRBV5-8 joined to TRBJ2-7; the D gene identity is not certain. In nucleotide form, the sequence is TGTGCCAGCAGCTTATCACCTACCTCCTACGAGCAGTACTTC. Protein translation: CASSLSPTSYEQYF.